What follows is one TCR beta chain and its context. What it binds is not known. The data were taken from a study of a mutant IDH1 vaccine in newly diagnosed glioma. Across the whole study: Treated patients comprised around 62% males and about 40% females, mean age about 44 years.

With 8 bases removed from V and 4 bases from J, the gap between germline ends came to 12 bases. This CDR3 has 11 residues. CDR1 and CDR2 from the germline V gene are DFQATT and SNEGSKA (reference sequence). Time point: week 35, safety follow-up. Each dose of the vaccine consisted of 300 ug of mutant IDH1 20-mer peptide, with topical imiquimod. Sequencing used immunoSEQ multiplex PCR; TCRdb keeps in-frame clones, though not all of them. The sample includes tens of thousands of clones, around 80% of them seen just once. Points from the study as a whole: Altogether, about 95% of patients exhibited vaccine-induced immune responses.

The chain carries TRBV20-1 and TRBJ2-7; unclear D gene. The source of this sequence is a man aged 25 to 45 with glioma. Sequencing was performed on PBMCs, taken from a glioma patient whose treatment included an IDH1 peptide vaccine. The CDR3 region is CSPAKTYEQYF. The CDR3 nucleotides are TGCAGTCCCGCCAAAACGTACGAGCAGTACTTC.